This T cell receptor (beta chain) was captured by sequencing in a study of blood T cell repertoires in COVID-19. As for the study in general: The United States, Italy and Spain were the sources of the acute and convalescent COVID-19 samples. From T cells, B-cell-depleted T cells, or PBMCs came the material, which was cDNA or gDNA.

Per the original data handling: Reference gene primer amplification in the assay estimated nucleated cell counts. The data were produced by immunoSEQ multiplex PCR, yet TCRdb's version contains in-frame clones alone and is incomplete. That table supplies the V and J calls and clone size; D and trimming were determined from the DNA. This table has 80,000 or so clones, roughly four fifths appearing once. The CDR3 sequence is 14 residues long. CDR1 is MNHEY, CDR2 SVGAGI, per germline. Trimming pared 5 bases from V and 0 bases from J, leaving 10 bases between. The receptor comes from a human donor in a cohort sampled during active COVID-19. V is TRBV6-5 and J is TRBJ1-1, with D uncertain. The sample taken for sequencing was peripheral blood. The CDR3 DNA reads TGTGCCAGCAGTACGACCCGGGTGAACACTGAAGCTTTCTTT. Translating gives CASSTTRVNTEAFF.